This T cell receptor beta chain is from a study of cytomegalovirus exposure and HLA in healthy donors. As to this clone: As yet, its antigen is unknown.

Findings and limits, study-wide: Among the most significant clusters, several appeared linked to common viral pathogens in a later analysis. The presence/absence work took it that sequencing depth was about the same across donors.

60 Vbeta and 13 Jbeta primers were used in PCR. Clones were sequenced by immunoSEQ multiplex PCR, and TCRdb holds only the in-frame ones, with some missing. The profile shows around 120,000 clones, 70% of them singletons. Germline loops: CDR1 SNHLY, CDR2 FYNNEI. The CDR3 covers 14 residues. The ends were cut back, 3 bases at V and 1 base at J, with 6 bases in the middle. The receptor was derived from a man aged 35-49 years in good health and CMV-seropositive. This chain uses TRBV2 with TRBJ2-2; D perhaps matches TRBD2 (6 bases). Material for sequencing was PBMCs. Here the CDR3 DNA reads TGTGCCAGCAGTGATAGCGGGAACACCGGGGAGCTGTTTTTT. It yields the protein CASSDSGNTGELFF.